What follows are 29 T cell receptor beta chains derived from one specimen sequenced in a study of blood T cell repertoires in COVID-19. Here immunoSEQ multiplex PCR was the method, and the copy in TCRdb shows in-frame clones only, minus some. This sample yields 250,000 to 350,000 clones, of which around 89% are seen a single time; 3.5% to 4.5% belongs to the top ten. Specimen: PBMCs or T cells enriched from blood (not recorded which). These receptors were taken from a woman between 18 and 29 years old with acute COVID-19.

This clone was picked up one time. The genes are TRBV5-1 and TRBJ1-4; D perhaps matches TRBD1 (5 bases). Germline V gene data show CDR1 as SGHRS and CDR2 as YFSETQ. Trimming removed 2 bases from V and 7 bases from J, with 6 bases in between. This CDR3 comprises 12 residues. The CDR3 coding sequence is TGCGCCAGCAGCTTCGACAGTGAAAAACTGTTTTTT. Translated, it gives CASSFDSEKLFF.

This chain uses TRBV5-8 with TRBJ1-5; 7 nucleotides line up with TRBD1. The CDR3 runs 17 residues. Unmatched junction bases numbered 7, after V lost 1 base and J lost 0 bases. Germline CDR1 reads SGHTS; CDR2 reads YDEGEE. The CDR3 DNA follows: TGTGCCAGCAGCTTGAGCCCAGGGGGGTATAGCAATCAGCCCCAGCATTTT. Amino acid sequence: CASSLSPGGYSNQPQHF.

The chain is built from TRBV10-3 and TRBJ2-7, with a weak D call TRBD2 (6 bases). CDR1 and CDR2 (germline): ENHRY, SYGVKD. V was clipped by 7 bases and J by 2 bases, with 15 bases between them. The CDR3 has 14 amino acids. CDR3 in DNA: TGTGCCATCACTCCGGGACTCGATCCCTACGAGCAGTACTTC. It specifies CAITPGLDPYEQYF.

The V gene is TRBV19, the J gene TRBJ2-3; a weak D match, TRBD2 (6 bases). V gave up 0 bases and J gave up 6 bases, with 13 bases separating them. CDR1 and CDR2 (germline): LNHDA, SQIVND (reference sequence). The CDR3 loop spans 15 amino acids. CDR3 sequence (DNA): TGTGCCAGTAGTATAGATCTGGGAGGAGGGGATACGCAGTATTTT. Amino acid sequence: CASSIDLGGGDTQYF.

V is TRBV4-1 and J is TRBJ2-1; 11 nucleotides line up with TRBD2. The germline gives CDR1 MGHRA, CDR2 YSYEKL. The length of the CDR3 is 17 residues. The junction had 11 bases not matched to a gene; V was cut back by 1 base and J by 9 bases. CDR3 DNA: TGCGCCAGCAGCCAAGCCGAACTAGCGGGAGCTGGCGGTGAGCAGTTCTTC. Its protein product is CASSQAELAGAGGEQFF.

This chain connects TRBV28 to TRBJ2-3; D might be TRBD2 (5 bases). The V end lost 1 base, the J end lost 0 bases, and 14 bases lay between the germline ends. Germline V gives CDR1 MDHEN, CDR2 SYDVKM. The CDR3 is 17 amino acids. This CDR3 reads CASSLSPWRSSTDTQYF. CDR3 DNA: TGTGCCAGCAGTTTATCGCCTTGGAGGAGTAGCACAGATACGCAGTATTTT.

The J gene is TRBJ1-6, the V gene TRBV29-1, with TRBD1 identical over 9 bases. CDR3 length: 14 residues. Germline-derived CDR1 and CDR2 are SQVTM and ANQGSEA. V gave up 6 bases and J gave up 7 bases; unmatched junction bases: 7. CDR3 sequence reads: CSVHTGGPNSPLHF. The CDR3 DNA is TGCAGCGTGCACACAGGGGGCCCAAATTCACCCCTCCACTTT.

The chain couples TRBV11-3 to TRBJ2-7; 11 bases match TRBD1. Germline loops: CDR1 SGHNT, CDR2 YENEEA. The CDR3 extends over 15 amino acids. J was trimmed by 3 bases and V by 3 bases; bases with no gene match: 4. The CDR3 DNA reads as TGTGCCAGCAGCTTGGGGACAGGGGGTTTCTACGAGCAGTACTTC. It encodes CASSLGTGGFYEQYF.

The J gene is TRBJ2-1, the V gene TRBV5-1; 11 bases are a match to TRBD2. With 4 bases clipped from V and 2 bases from J, the junction kept 5 bases outside the gene matches. Germline V lookup: CDR1 SGHRS, CDR2 YFSETQ. The CDR3 has 16 amino acids. Written as DNA, the CDR3 is TGCGCCAGCAGCGTTGGGACTAGCGGACCCTACAATGAGCAGTTCTTC. Residues: CASSVGTSGPYNEQFF.

The V and J genes are TRBV7-6 and TRBJ2-5; D is perhaps TRBD2 (6 bases). Germline CDR1 reads SGHVS; CDR2 reads FNYEAQ. Trimming stripped 2 bases from V and 5 bases from J, with 18 bases between. The CDR3 is made up of 16 amino acids. The CDR3 spells CASSLPPAGGTETQYF. CDR3 DNA: TGTGCCAGCAGCTTACCCCCAGCGGGTGGGACGGAGACCCAGTACTTC.

The CDR3 bases are TGTGCCAGCAGCTGGGTGGGACTAGGGATGGATGAGCAGTTCTTC. Protein sequence: CASSWVGLGMDEQFF. The J gene is TRBJ2-1, the V gene TRBV5-4; 8 positions agree with TRBD2. V dropped 3 bases and J dropped 8; count of bases not matched to a gene: 10. CDR3 length: 15 amino acids. The germline CDR1 and CDR2 sequences are SGHNT and YYREEE (reference sequence).

The chain is built from TRBV7-9 and TRBJ2-4; the D is unclear. V shed 5 bases and J shed 0 bases, with 8 bases lying between them. The V gene's germline CDR1 is SEHNR and CDR2 FQNEAQ (reference sequence). This CDR3 has 14 amino acids. The CDR3 reads CASSPSLAKNIQYF. Written as DNA, the CDR3 is TGTGCCAGCAGCCCCAGTCTAGCCAAAAACATTCAGTACTTC.

The genes are TRBV3-1 (or the pseudogene TRBV3-2) and TRBJ1-1, with TRBD1 identical over 7 bases. The CDR3 has 14 residues. The V segment lost 3 bases and the J segment 4 bases; nucleotides outside the gene matches: 5. CDR1 is LGHDT and CDR2 is YNNKEL in the germline V gene (reference sequence). DNA for the CDR3: TGTGCCAGCAGCCAGGAGGGGGCGGGCACTGAAGCTTTCTTT. Encoded protein: CASSQEGAGTEAFF.

The chain's CDR3 is CASSSHIDLTGDEQYF. The CDR3 DNA is TGTGCCAGCAGCTCCCACATAGACCTCACAGGGGACGAGCAGTACTTC. V usage is TRBV9 and J usage is TRBJ2-7, with 7 bases lining up with TRBD1. V was clipped by 4 bases and J by 5 bases; unmatched bases: 15. The CDR3 has 16 amino acids. Looked up from germline, CDR1 is SGDLS and CDR2 is YYNGEE.

This rearrangement joins TRBV6-5 to TRBJ1-6, with 8 bases that match TRBD1. V gave up 2 bases and J gave up 7 bases; unmatched junction bases: 7. Germline V gives CDR1 MNHEY, CDR2 SVGAGI. This CDR3 comprises 16 residues. CDR3 sequence: CASSYNRGARNSPLHF. The CDR3 DNA sequence: TGTGCCAGCAGTTACAACAGGGGGGCGAGAAATTCACCCCTCCACTTT.

The chain employs TRBV9 and TRBJ2-7; tentatively, D is TRBD2 (6 bases). The CDR3 is made up of 14 amino acids. Trimming left V 0 bases short and J 3 bases short, with 10 bases between. Germline loops: CDR1 SGDLS, CDR2 YYNGEE. In DNA form, the CDR3 reads TGTGCCAGCAGCGTAGGCAAGGACTACTACGAGCAGTACTTC. It encodes CASSVGKDYYEQYF. The full variable domain, its missing parts supplied by reference TRBV9 and TRBJ2-7, is DSGVTQTPKHLITATGQRVTLRCSPRSGDLSVYWYQQSLDQGLQFLIQYYNGEERAKGNILERFSAQQFPDLHSELNLSSLELGDSALYFCASSVGKDYYEQYFGPGTRLTVT.

V gene TRBV2 combines with J gene TRBJ2-7; weak D call: TRBD1 (6 bases). V dropped 2 bases and J dropped 2 bases, with 10 bases sitting between them. CDR1 SNHLY and CDR2 FYNNEI come from the germline V gene. CDR3 length equals 14 residues. The CDR3 sequence is CASSETGLPYEQYF. The CDR3 DNA is TGTGCCAGCAGTGAAACAGGGTTACCCTACGAGCAGTACTTC.

This chain uses TRBV19 with TRBJ2-5, with TRBD2 as a possible D gene (6 bases). Per germline, CDR1 LNHDA and CDR2 SQIVND (reference sequence). Trimming took off 7 bases at V and 2 bases at J, with 11 bases between the two ends. This CDR3 comprises 13 residues. DNA of the CDR3: TGTGCCAGTATCGGAAGCGGGCAAGAGACCCAGTACTTC. As protein: CASIGSGQETQYF.

V and J are TRBV5-1 and TRBJ2-2, with 8 bases that match TRBD2. CDR1 is SGHRS and CDR2 is YFSETQ in the germline V gene. The CDR3 has 14 amino acids. The J segment lost 7 bases and the V segment lost 5 bases, leaving 7 bases of the junction unmatched. CDR3 nucleotides: TGCGCCAGCAGTGAAGGGACTAGGGGCGGGGAGCTGTTTTTT. The encoded protein is CASSEGTRGGELFF. Drawing the rest from reference TRBV5-1 and TRBJ2-2, the complete variable domain is KAGVTQTPRYLIKTRGQQVTLSCSPISGHRSVSWYQQTPGQGLQFLFEYFSETQRNKGNFPGRFSGRQFSNSRSEMNVSTLELGDSALYLCASSEGTRGGELFFGEGSRLTVL.

This clone came up once. The chain couples TRBV11-2 to TRBJ1-1; 10 nucleotides line up with TRBD1. This CDR3 is built from 16 residues. V shed 1 base, J shed 3 bases, and the junction held 5 bases outside the gene matches. CDR1 is SGHAT, CDR2 FQNNGV, per germline. CDR3 loop: CASSLVPGTGDTEAFF. CDR3 nucleotides: TGTGCCAGCAGCTTAGTTCCCGGGACAGGGGACACTGAAGCTTTCTTT.

This clone appeared a few times. This chain joins TRBV2 and TRBJ2-5; unclear D gene. CDR3 size: 13 residues. Germline V lookup: CDR1 SNHLY, CDR2 FYNNEI. Trimming left V 7 bases short and J 1 base short, with 10 bases between. CDR3 in amino acids: CASNLILQETQYF. The CDR3 DNA sequence: TGTGCCAGCAACCTAATCCTCCAAGAGACCCAGTACTTC.

V gene TRBV7-3 combines with J gene TRBJ2-3, with D tentatively TRBD2 (6 bases). Germline-derived CDR1 and CDR2 are SGHTA and FQGTGA. This CDR3 comprises 14 residues. Trimming shortened V by 2 bases and J by 4 bases, and 10 bases separated the two germline ends. The CDR3, as DNA: TGTGCCAGCAGCTTAGGGACTCTGGCAGATACGCAGTATTTT. This translates into CASSLGTLADTQYF.

The J gene is TRBJ1-1, the V gene TRBV29-1, with D hard to call. Germline-derived CDR1 and CDR2 are SQVTM and ANQGSEA. The CDR3 extends over 13 amino acids. Trimming removed 4 bases at V and 4 bases at J, with 13 bases between. CDR3 DNA sequence: TGCAGCGTTGTCTCGGAGTTTGGCACTGAAGCTTTCTTT. Amino acid sequence: CSVVSEFGTEAFF.

The chain recombines TRBV20-1 with TRBJ2-7; D possibly corresponds to TRBD2 (6 bases). The CDR3 covers 12 residues. CDR1 is DFQATT, CDR2 SNEGSKA, per germline (reference sequence). Trimming left V 3 bases short and J 3 bases short, with 9 bases between. The CDR3 DNA follows: TGCAGTGCTAGTCTCGGGAGCTACGAGCAGTACTTC. This codes for CSASLGSYEQYF.

The V gene is TRBV6-1, the J gene TRBJ1-1; 10 bases agree with TRBD1. The CDR3 covers 14 residues. J was trimmed by 4 bases and V by 3 bases; bases with no gene match: 2. CDR1 is MNHNS, CDR2 SASEGT, per germline. The CDR3 here is CASSEDRGITEAFF. The CDR3 DNA reads as TGTGCCAGCAGTGAGGACAGGGGGATCACTGAAGCTTTCTTT.

This clone was counted between two and nine times. V gene TRBV12-3 or TRBV12-4 combines with J gene TRBJ1-1; D call uncertain. V lost 6 bases and J 2 bases, leaving 10 bases between the germline ends. This CDR3 has 13 amino acids. CDR3 amino acids: CASRYGLNTEAFF. CDR3 nucleotides: TGTGCCAGCAGGTACGGACTAAACACTGAAGCTTTCTTT.

J is TRBJ2-1 and V is TRBV27; 8 bases map to TRBD1. The germline V gene has CDR1 MNHEY and CDR2 SMNVEV (reference sequence). The CDR3 runs 16 residues. The V and J ends lost 5 bases and 0 bases, in that order; junction bases with no gene match: 6. The CDR3 region is CASSPWTGSSYNEQFF. The CDR3 region has the DNA TGTGCCAGCAGTCCCTGGACAGGGAGCTCCTACAATGAGCAGTTCTTC.

This clone was counted a few times. The CDR3 protein is CASGGASYEQYF. The CDR3 DNA follows: TGTGCCAGCGGGGGGGCCTCCTACGAGCAGTACTTC. The chain has TRBV7-9 and TRBJ2-7; a weak D match, TRBD2 (7 bases). The CDR3 runs to 12 residues. From germline, CDR1 is SEHNR and CDR2 FQNEAQ (reference sequence). Trimming stripped 8 bases from V and 0 bases from J, with 8 bases between.

The chain joins TRBV10-3 to TRBJ2-1, with D maybe TRBD2 (5 bases). V gave up 6 bases and J gave up 4 bases, with 10 bases separating them. In germline, CDR1 is ENHRY, CDR2 SYGVKD. This CDR3 region has 13 residues. CDR3 sequence: CAIRKGEYNEQFF. The DNA for the CDR3 is TGTGCCATCAGGAAGGGAGAATACAATGAGCAGTTCTTC.